This T cell receptor beta chain was identified during a study of T cell changes during pregnancy in multiple sclerosis. Generated by immunoSEQ multiplex PCR, the TCRdb table keeps only in-frame clones and is missing some. The sample carries around 69,000 clones, just over 90% recorded once. This clone has a single count. Germline V gene sequence: CDR1 LNHNV, CDR2 YYDKDF (reference sequence). V shed 1 base, J shed 5 bases, and the junction held 12 bases outside the gene matches. This CDR3 has 18 amino acids. The sequences come from peripheral blood, collected in the third trimester of pregnancy. This chain connects TRBV15 to TRBJ2-2; TRBD1 aligns across 8 bases. The sequence was collected from a female donor with multiple sclerosis, enrolled in a pregnancy study. This CDR3 reads CATSRGVTGVSLTGELFF. CDR3 sequence (DNA): TGTGCCACCAGCAGAGGAGTGACAGGGGTCTCCTTAACCGGGGAGCTGTTTTTT.